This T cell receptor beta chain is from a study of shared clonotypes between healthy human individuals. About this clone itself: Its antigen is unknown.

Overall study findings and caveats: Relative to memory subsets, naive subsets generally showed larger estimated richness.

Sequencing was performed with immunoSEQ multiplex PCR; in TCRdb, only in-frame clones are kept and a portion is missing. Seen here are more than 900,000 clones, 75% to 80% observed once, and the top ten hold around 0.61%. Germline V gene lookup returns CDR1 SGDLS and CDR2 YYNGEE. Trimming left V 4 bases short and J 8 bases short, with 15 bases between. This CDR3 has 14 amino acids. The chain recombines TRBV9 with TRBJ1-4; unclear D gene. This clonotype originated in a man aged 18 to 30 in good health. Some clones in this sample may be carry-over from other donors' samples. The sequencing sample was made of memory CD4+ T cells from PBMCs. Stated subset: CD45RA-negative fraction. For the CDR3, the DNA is TGTGCCAGCAGCCCGACCCGTTTTTCGGAAAAACTGTTTTTT. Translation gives CASSPTRFSEKLFF.